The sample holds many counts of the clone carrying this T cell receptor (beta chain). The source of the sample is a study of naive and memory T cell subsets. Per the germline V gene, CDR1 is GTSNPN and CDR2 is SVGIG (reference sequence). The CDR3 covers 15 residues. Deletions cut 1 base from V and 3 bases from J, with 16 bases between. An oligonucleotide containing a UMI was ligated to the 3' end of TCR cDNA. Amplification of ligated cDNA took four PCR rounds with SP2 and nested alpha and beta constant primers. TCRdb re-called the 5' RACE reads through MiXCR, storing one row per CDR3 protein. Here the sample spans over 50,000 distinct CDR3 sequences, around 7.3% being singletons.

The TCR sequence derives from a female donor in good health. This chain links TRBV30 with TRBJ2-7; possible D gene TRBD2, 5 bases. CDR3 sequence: CAWSAGTPRIYEQYF. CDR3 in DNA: TGTGCCTGGAGTGCGGGAACGCCTAGGATCTACGAGCAGTACTTC.